This paragraph reports one TCR beta chain. Its target antigen remains unknown. A junction end diverges from the germline sequence, so it may reflect a read error. The sample is drawn from a study of molecular identifiers for immune sequencing clone quantification listed by TCRdb under 2018. Some background on the complete study: In a replicate experiment, RNA from around 18,000 or 91,000 naive CD8 T cells was split into five aliquots, four of which were sequenced. CD8 T cells were used in a methods study to benchmark molecular-identifier clustering-based TCR repertoire sequencing (MIDCIRS) and TCR RNA copy counting.

Libraries of naive CD8 T cells were generated from roughly 21,000 to 960,000 sorted cells, with 10%, 30% or 50% of the purified RNA used. Naive CD8 T cells were FACS-sorted as CD8+CD4-CCR7+CD45RA+ on a BD FACSAria II into RLT Plus buffer. Detection sensitivity was tested by spiking Jurkat RNA equal to 9 to 10 TCR copies' worth into samples containing roughly 19,000-1,000,000 naive CD8 T cells. CD8 T cells were enriched with RosetteSep CD8+ T Cell Enrichment Cocktail and Ficoll-Paque, followed by ACK red cell lysis. The paper's findings and limits, for the study overall: Highly expanded clone sizes could be underestimated because identical TCR molecules may share a barcode. The naive libraries included spiked-in Jurkat TCR RNA (about ten copies' worth), and this Jurkat TCR RNA is not part of the donor repertoire. In CMV-specific effector cells, clones with more than 20 RNA copies contained over 99% of molecules, whereas in naive cells such clones contained under 1% of molecules. A single cell's worth of spiked-in Jurkat TCR RNA was reported detectable even among one million naive CD8 T cells. When barcode sub-clustering was not used, chimeric consensus sequences inflated TCR diversity, with chimeras reaching as high as 47%. Modeling gave about 3 recovered TCR RNA copies per cell versus around 10 by digital PCR, implying around 31% capture efficiency.

The receptor library was made with PCR. Instrument used: Illumina HiSeq 4000. Bulk TCR libraries were made following a previously described method, with the TCR primers given in Table S5. Purification of total RNA was performed with the Qiagen AllPrep DNA/RNA kit. Reads from multiple sequencing runs of the same library were pooled before analysis. Per the original workflow: Only reads with exact TCR constant sequence were kept, trimmed to 150 nt, and grouped by their 12-nt molecular barcodes. Reads within each barcode group were sub-clustered using a 15% Levenshtein threshold, and quality-weighted consensus sequences were constructed for each RNA molecule. Non-functional sequences were excluded, and lower-count sequences lying one edit away from another sequence were also excluded. Based on a fit of two negative binomial distributions, barcode sub-clusters having less than 20% of the maximum read count were discarded. TCRdb reanalyzed the raw reads on its own, using fastp at Q25 for trimming and MiXCR for clone calling, and kept in-frame beta chains. CDR3 protein duplicates are merged, each entry listing the most common genes and DNA. It is TCRdb's table, rather than the study itself, that gives the V and J calls and clone size. The sample contains around 470,000 distinct CDR3 sequences, about 20% of them found a single time. More than 0.8% of the sample rests with the top ten.

The CDR3 covers 15 residues, taking in both the cysteine and the phenylalanine. The entry retains the CDR3 DNA only, 45 bases that are in frame from base 1. CDR1 and CDR2 are drawn from the germline V gene: SGDLS, YYNGEE. The chain couples TRBV9 to TRBJ2-3; the D gene cannot be resolved beyond TRBD1 or TRBD2, each matching 5 bases. Sequenced sample: naive CD8+ T cells from blood, with Jurkat cell RNA spiked in. The sample's cell subset or site, from its label and the paper: FACS-sorted CD8+CD4-CCR7+CD45RA+ naive T cells. This TCR derives from a human donor in good health. Some libraries in this study had Jurkat cell RNA spiked in. The CDR3 protein is CTSTKGELSTDTQYF. The DNA is TGTACCAGCACCAAAGGGGAGTTAAGTACAGATACGCAGTATTTT.